This T cell receptor beta chain was found in a study of neurological immune-mediated disorders. This clonotype was seen repeatedly, ten times or more. Its cognate antigen is unknown. Using its own MiXCR run on the 5' RACE reads, TCRdb lists one record per CDR3 protein. The table has roughly 50,000 distinct CDR3 sequences, about an eighth seen once. V lost 8 bases and J lost 8, with 12 bases in between. The CDR3 spans 12 residues. Study-wide results and caveats: Levels of TCR clonal expansion peaked in HTLV-1-associated myelopathy and reached their lowest in multiple sclerosis, under those of healthy controls. None of the CDR3 amino acid sequences of expanded clones recurred across subjects, suggesting private repertoires in all groups.

The chain uses TRBV12-3 or TRBV12-4 and TRBJ2-2; D remains unclear. Input material: PBMCs. This clonotype was obtained from a woman aged 60-75 years with HTLV-1-associated myelopathy (HAM/TSP). CDR3 sequence reads: CASVSEPGELFF. CDR3 in DNA: TGTGCCAGCGTCTCAGAGCCGGGGGAGCTGTTTTTT.